This T cell receptor beta chain was obtained from a study of T cells of healthy individuals. TCRdb re-called the 5' RACE reads with MiXCR, one entry per CDR3 protein. The repertoire consists of around 63,000 distinct CDR3 sequences, with 15% to 20% occurring once and the leading ten covering approximately 4.7%. Looked up from germline, CDR1 is MNHNS and CDR2 is SASEGT. V was shortened by 5 bases and J by 2 bases, with 9 bases between the two germline ends. This CDR3 is 13 amino acids long. J is TRBJ1-2 and V is TRBV6-1; no clear D gene. The TCR originated in a human donor in good health. The chain's CDR3 is CASSRAPNYGYTF. DNA for the CDR3: TGTGCCAGCAGTAGGGCCCCGAACTATGGCTACACCTTC.